These T cell receptor beta chains were read from a single sample in a study of metastatic and nonmetastatic thyroid tumors. Using MiXCR, TCRdb re-called clones from the PCR reads. The sample has about 85,000 clones, 8% to 9.5% seen once. The sequenced sample consisted of blood. These receptors were taken from a female donor with papillary thyroid cancer or a benign thyroid nodule (not recorded which). Some clones in this sample may be carry-over from other donors' samples. The CDR3 runs from the conserved cysteine through the conserved F or W. Fields, in order: J gene, clone size, V gene, D gene, CDR3 protein, CDR3 DNA. The D gene is left open where the match is weak. Clone size is not always given. Where it is, it says once, few, many or a class for expanded clones.

J gene: TRBJ1-1
clone size: many
V gene: TRBV2
D gene: NA
CDR3 protein: CASSEAGKTKAFF
CDR3 DNA: TGTGCCAGCAGTGAAGCGGGAAAAACGAAAGCTTTCTTT

J gene: TRBJ2-3
clone size: many
V gene: TRBV29-1
D gene: TRBD1
CDR3 protein: CSVGTGGSTDTQYF
CDR3 DNA: TGCAGCGTGGGGACAGGCGGTAGCACAGATACGCAGTATTTT

J gene: TRBJ2-2
clone size: few
V gene: TRBV18
D gene: NA
CDR3 protein: CASSYDTGYGELFF
CDR3 DNA: TGTGCCAGCTCATACGATACAGGGTACGGGGAGCTGTTTTTT

J gene: TRBJ2-7
clone size: many
V gene: TRBV11-2
D gene: NA
CDR3 protein: CASSFHRVHEQYF
CDR3 DNA: TGTGCCAGCAGCTTCCACAGGGTCCACGAGCAGTACTTC

J gene: TRBJ2-4
clone size: few
V gene: TRBV10-1
D gene: NA
CDR3 protein: CASSAGVENIQYF
CDR3 DNA: TGCGCCAGCAGTGCGGGGGTCGAAAACATTCAGTACTTC

J gene: TRBJ1-1
clone size: NA
V gene: TRBV7-3
D gene: NA
CDR3 protein: CASSPARKSRSMNTEAFF
CDR3 DNA: TGTGCCAGCAGCCCCGCTCGAAAATCCCGATCCATGAACACTGAAGCTTTCTTT

J gene: TRBJ1-2
clone size: many
V gene: TRBV7-6
D gene: NA
CDR3 protein: CASSLEDTGRGYTF
CDR3 DNA: TGTGCCAGCAGCTTAGAAGACACCGGACGAGGCTACACCTTC

J gene: TRBJ2-3
clone size: NA
V gene: TRBV7-2
D gene: TRBD2
CDR3 protein: CASSLPGTSGGDGVDTQYF
CDR3 DNA: TGTGCCAGCAGCTTACCTGGTACTAGCGGGGGGGACGGTGTAGATACGCAGTATTTT

J gene: TRBJ2-3
clone size: many
V gene: TRBV13
D gene: NA
CDR3 protein: CATNRGAGADTQYF
CDR3 DNA: TGTGCCACTAATAGGGGGGCCGGCGCAGATACGCAGTATTTT

J gene: TRBJ1-4
clone size: NA
V gene: TRBV30
D gene: TRBD1
CDR3 protein: CAWRGQANEKLFF
CDR3 DNA: TGTGCCTGGAGGGGACAGGCTAATGAAAAACTGTTTTTT

J gene: TRBJ1-1
clone size: many
V gene: TRBV20-1
D gene: TRBD1
CDR3 protein: CSAQVPGQGIAFF
CDR3 DNA: TGCAGTGCTCAAGTCCCGGGACAGGGTATAGCTTTCTTT

J gene: TRBJ1-1
clone size: many
V gene: TRBV6-1
D gene: NA
CDR3 protein: CASRGGMNTEAFF
CDR3 DNA: TGTGCCAGCAGGGGGGGGATGAACACTGAAGCTTTCTTT